This T cell receptor beta chain was profiled in a study of OX40 agonist ivuxolimab in advanced cancers. Overall study: Patients were 82.7% male with ages about 20 to 79, mean approximately 58.

With 3 bases removed from V and 4 bases from J, the gap between germline ends came to 7 bases. The CDR3 consists of 13 residues. CDR1 and CDR2 (germline): SGHTA, FQGNSA. Generated by immunoSEQ multiplex PCR, the TCRdb table keeps only in-frame clones and is missing some. The sample has 150,000 to 170,000 clones, 85% to 95% seen once. Study observations and caveats: At 0.1 to 3.0 mg/kg and by week 6, clonal expansion occurred in CD4+ and CD8+ blood T cells. CD8+ T cells (on average) carried more expanded clones than CD4+ T cells. A proportion of nonresponders additionally exhibited low normalized T-cell clonal expansion.

Notes on this clone: Its antigen remains unidentified.

Sequenced material: CD4+ or CD8+ T cells sorted from blood, taken in a trial of the OX40 agonist ivuxolimab. The chain is built from TRBV7-2 and TRBJ1-3; no definite D call. The TCR sequence derives from an adult with an advanced solid tumor such as melanoma, head and neck, liver or kidney cancer. The chain's CDR3 is CASSLDGGNTIYF. CDR3 in DNA: TGTGCCAGCAGCTTGGACGGAGGAAACACCATATATTTT.